These T cell receptor beta chains were read from a single sample in a study of identical twins. MiXCR, applied by TCRdb to the 5' RACE reads, yields one record per CDR3 protein. The data contain some 710,000 distinct CDR3 sequences, roughly 6.2% of them seen just once; the ten biggest clones take up approximately 1.6%. What was sequenced was naive T cells sorted from blood. All receptors come from a man aged 18 to 29 in good health. The CDR3 runs from the conserved cysteine through the conserved F or W. The D gene is left open where the match is weak. For some rows the clone size is stated as once, few or many, or as a class when expanded; others skip it.

CDR3nt: TGCGCCAGCAGCTTCGGCCCAGATGCAGATACGCAGTATTTT
CDR3aa: CASSFGPDADTQYF
d_gene: NA
j_gene: TRBJ2-3
abundance: NA
v_gene: TRBV5-1

CDR3nt: TGTGCCAGCAGCTTAATGCATGGGACAGAATACAATGAGCAGTTCTTC
CDR3aa: CASSLMHGTEYNEQFF
d_gene: TRBD1
j_gene: TRBJ2-1
abundance: many
v_gene: TRBV7-3

CDR3nt: TGTGCCAGCAGCCGGCCAAAACTCTCCTACAATGAGCAGTTCTTC
CDR3aa: CASSRPKLSYNEQFF
d_gene: NA
j_gene: TRBJ2-1
abundance: many
v_gene: TRBV12-3/TRBV12-4

CDR3nt: TGTGCCACCCAGGCTTTAGGCACTGAAGCTTTCTTT
CDR3aa: CATQALGTEAFF
d_gene: NA
j_gene: TRBJ1-1
abundance: many
v_gene: TRBV12-3/TRBV12-4

CDR3nt: TGTGCCAGCAGTTACAAACTAGCGGCCAACAATGAGCAGTTCTTC
CDR3aa: CASSYKLAANNEQFF
d_gene: TRBD2
j_gene: TRBJ2-1
abundance: few
v_gene: TRBV6-5

CDR3nt: TGTGCCAGCGCCTTCTCCCACAGCTCTGGCGAGCAGTACTTC
CDR3aa: CASAFSHSSGEQYF
d_gene: NA
j_gene: TRBJ2-7
abundance: NA
v_gene: TRBV7-3

CDR3nt: TGTGCCAGCACCCCGACCTTCTCCTACGAGCAGTACTTC
CDR3aa: CASTPTFSYEQYF
d_gene: NA
j_gene: TRBJ2-7
abundance: many
v_gene: TRBV12-3/TRBV12-4

CDR3nt: TGTGCCACCAGCACAGGACAGGGTTCGCCCCAGCATTTT
CDR3aa: CATSTGQGSPQHF
d_gene: TRBD1
j_gene: TRBJ1-5
abundance: many
v_gene: TRBV15

CDR3nt: TGTGCCAGCAGTTTTAGGGGGAACTACGAGCAGTACTTC
CDR3aa: CASSFRGNYEQYF
d_gene: NA
j_gene: TRBJ2-7
abundance: few
v_gene: TRBV12-3/TRBV12-4

CDR3nt: TGCAGCGCCCTTGGGGCGGGTAGCGGATCCTACAATGAGCAGTTCTTC
CDR3aa: CSALGAGSGSYNEQFF
d_gene: NA
j_gene: TRBJ2-1
abundance: many
v_gene: TRBV29-1

CDR3nt: TGTGCCAGCAGTTCCGGCAGGGATTGGATCAATGAGCAGTTCTTC
CDR3aa: CASSSGRDWINEQFF
d_gene: NA
j_gene: TRBJ2-1
abundance: many
v_gene: TRBV12-3/TRBV12-4

CDR3nt: TGTGCCAGTAGAGGGGAGATCAACAATCAGCCCCAGCATTTT
CDR3aa: CASRGEINNQPQHF
d_gene: NA
j_gene: TRBJ1-5
abundance: NA
v_gene: TRBV19

CDR3nt: TGCAGCGTTGCAGGTTCCGCGGGAGGGCCAAATGAGCAGTTCTTC
CDR3aa: CSVAGSAGGPNEQFF
d_gene: TRBD2
j_gene: TRBJ2-1
abundance: many
v_gene: TRBV29-1

CDR3nt: TGTGCCAGCAGCTCCCTTGCTTTTGGCGGAACAGCCCTGGGTGAGCAGTTCTTC
CDR3aa: CASSSLAFGGTALGEQFF
d_gene: NA
j_gene: TRBJ2-1
abundance: NA
v_gene: TRBV11-1

CDR3nt: TGTGCCTTCCAAGCGGGACAAAACTATGGCTACACCTTC
CDR3aa: CAFQAGQNYGYTF
d_gene: NA
j_gene: TRBJ1-2
abundance: NA
v_gene: TRBV10-3

CDR3nt: TGCGCCAGCAGCCCCGGACAGGCCGGCAATGAGCAGTTCTTC
CDR3aa: CASSPGQAGNEQFF
d_gene: TRBD1
j_gene: TRBJ2-1
abundance: many
v_gene: TRBV5-1

CDR3nt: TGTGCCAGCTCACCACCGAGTGGCGGGAGGACCTACAATGAGCAGTTCTTC
CDR3aa: CASSPPSGGRTYNEQFF
d_gene: TRBD2
j_gene: TRBJ2-1
abundance: NA
v_gene: TRBV18

CDR3nt: TGTGCCAGCAGCTTAGTCGGGGGGCTAGCGGGAATATACGAGCAGTACTTC
CDR3aa: CASSLVGGLAGIYEQYF
d_gene: TRBD2
j_gene: TRBJ2-7
abundance: many
v_gene: TRBV7-9

CDR3nt: TGTGCCAGCAGTTTAGGGAGGGGACAGGAGGGATACGAGCAGTACTTC
CDR3aa: CASSLGRGQEGYEQYF
d_gene: TRBD1
j_gene: TRBJ2-7
abundance: many
v_gene: TRBV12-3/TRBV12-4

CDR3nt: TGCGCCAGCAGCTTGGTTTGGGGGGTGCCTCTCGAGGATGAGCAGTTCTTC
CDR3aa: CASSLVWGVPLEDEQFF
d_gene: NA
j_gene: TRBJ2-1
abundance: many
v_gene: TRBV5-1

CDR3nt: TGCAGTGCTAGAGATAGAGTGACAGCAGGTCAACACGAGCAGTACTTC
CDR3aa: CSARDRVTAGQHEQYF
d_gene: NA
j_gene: TRBJ2-7
abundance: many
v_gene: TRBV20-1

CDR3nt: TGTGCCAGTAGTATAGGACTAGTTCAGACGTCCGCGGAGACCCAGTACTTC
CDR3aa: CASSIGLVQTSAETQYF
d_gene: NA
j_gene: TRBJ2-5
abundance: few
v_gene: TRBV19

CDR3nt: TGTGCCAGCAGGAACACGTCGTCAGGATTTAATTCACCCCTCCACTTT
CDR3aa: CASRNTSSGFNSPLHF
d_gene: NA
j_gene: TRBJ1-6
abundance: few
v_gene: TRBV27

CDR3nt: TGTGCCAGCAGAGAATCGGGACAGGCCTCCGGAAACACCATATATTTT
CDR3aa: CASRESGQASGNTIYF
d_gene: TRBD1
j_gene: TRBJ1-3
abundance: NA
v_gene: TRBV12-3/TRBV12-4

CDR3nt: TGTGCCAGCAGCAGAGGGGCAGGGTTGAGCTATGGCTACACCTTC
CDR3aa: CASSRGAGLSYGYTF
d_gene: NA
j_gene: TRBJ1-2
abundance: NA
v_gene: TRBV7-9

CDR3nt: TGTGCCAGCAGGAACAGGGGGATCAACACTGAAGCTTTCTTT
CDR3aa: CASRNRGINTEAFF
d_gene: TRBD1
j_gene: TRBJ1-1
abundance: few
v_gene: TRBV2

CDR3nt: TGCAGTGCTAGAGCTGTAGCGGGAGGGCACACCGGGGAGCTGTTTTTT
CDR3aa: CSARAVAGGHTGELFF
d_gene: TRBD2
j_gene: TRBJ2-2
abundance: many
v_gene: TRBV20-1

CDR3nt: TGTGCCAGCAGTTCGGGACTAGGAGTCGACGAGCAGTACTTC
CDR3aa: CASSSGLGVDEQYF
d_gene: TRBD2
j_gene: TRBJ2-7
abundance: few
v_gene: TRBV6-5

CDR3nt: TGTCCCCCCGGTCCGGGCAATCAGCCCCAGCATTTT
CDR3aa: CPPGPGNQPQHF
d_gene: NA
j_gene: TRBJ1-5
abundance: few
v_gene: TRBV6-1